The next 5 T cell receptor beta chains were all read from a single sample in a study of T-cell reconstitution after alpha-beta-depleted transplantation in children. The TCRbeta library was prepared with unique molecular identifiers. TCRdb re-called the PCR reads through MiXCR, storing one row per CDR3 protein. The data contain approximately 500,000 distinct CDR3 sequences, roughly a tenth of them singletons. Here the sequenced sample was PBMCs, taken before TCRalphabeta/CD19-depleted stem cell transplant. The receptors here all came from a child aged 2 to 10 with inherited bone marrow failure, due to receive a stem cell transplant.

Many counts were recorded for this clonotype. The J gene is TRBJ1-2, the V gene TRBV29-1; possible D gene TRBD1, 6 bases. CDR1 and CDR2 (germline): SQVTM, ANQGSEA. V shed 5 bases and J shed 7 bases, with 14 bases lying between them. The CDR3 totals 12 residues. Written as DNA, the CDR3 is TGCAGCGTTATCAGGGGCGGTGGTGGCTACACCTTC. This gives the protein CSVIRGGGGYTF.

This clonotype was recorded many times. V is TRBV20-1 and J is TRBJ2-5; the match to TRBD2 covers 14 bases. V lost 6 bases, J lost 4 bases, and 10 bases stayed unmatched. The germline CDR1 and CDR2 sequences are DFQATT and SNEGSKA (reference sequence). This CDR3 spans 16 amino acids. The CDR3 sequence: CSASSLTSGRAETQYF. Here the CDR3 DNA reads TGCAGTGCCTCGTCCTTGACTAGCGGGAGGGCAGAGACCCAGTACTTC.

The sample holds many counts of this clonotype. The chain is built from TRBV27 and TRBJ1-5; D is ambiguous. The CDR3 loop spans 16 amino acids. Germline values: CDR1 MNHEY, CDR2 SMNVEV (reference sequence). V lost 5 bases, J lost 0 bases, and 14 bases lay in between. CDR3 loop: CASSPLAVYSNQPQHF. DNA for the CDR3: TGTGCCAGCAGTCCTCTAGCAGTCTATAGCAATCAGCCCCAGCATTTT.

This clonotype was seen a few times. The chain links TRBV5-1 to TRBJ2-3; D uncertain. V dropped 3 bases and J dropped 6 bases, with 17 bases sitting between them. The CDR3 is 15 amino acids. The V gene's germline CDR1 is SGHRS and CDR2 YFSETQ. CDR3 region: CASSSSQDRMDTQYF. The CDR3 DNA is TGCGCCAGCAGCTCGAGCCAGGATCGGATGGATACGCAGTATTTT.

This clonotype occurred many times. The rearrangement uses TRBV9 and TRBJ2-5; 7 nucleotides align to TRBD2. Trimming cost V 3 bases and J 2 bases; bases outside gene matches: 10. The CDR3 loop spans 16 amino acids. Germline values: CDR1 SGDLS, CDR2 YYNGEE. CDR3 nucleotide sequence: TGTGCCAGCAGCGACCTTCAGGGAGCGGGGCAAGAGACCCAGTACTTC. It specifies CASSDLQGAGQETQYF.